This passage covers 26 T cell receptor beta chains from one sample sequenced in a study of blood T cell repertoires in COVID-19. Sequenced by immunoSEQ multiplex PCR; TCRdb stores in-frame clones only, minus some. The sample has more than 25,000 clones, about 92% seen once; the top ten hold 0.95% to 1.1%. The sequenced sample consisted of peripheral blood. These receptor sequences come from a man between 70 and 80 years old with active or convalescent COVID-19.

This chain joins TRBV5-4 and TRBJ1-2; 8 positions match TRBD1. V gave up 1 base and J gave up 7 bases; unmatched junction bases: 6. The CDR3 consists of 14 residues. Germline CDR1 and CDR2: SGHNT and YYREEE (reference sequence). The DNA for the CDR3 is TGTGCCAGCAGCTTGCGGCAGGGGGCGAGTGGCTACACCTTC. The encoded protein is CASSLRQGASGYTF. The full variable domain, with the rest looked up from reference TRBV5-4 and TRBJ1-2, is ETGVTQSPTHLIKTRGQQVTLRCSSQSGHNTVSWYQQALGQGPQFIFQYYREEENGRGNFPPRFSGLQFPNYSSELNVNALELDDSALYLCASSLRQGASGYTFGSGTRLTVV.

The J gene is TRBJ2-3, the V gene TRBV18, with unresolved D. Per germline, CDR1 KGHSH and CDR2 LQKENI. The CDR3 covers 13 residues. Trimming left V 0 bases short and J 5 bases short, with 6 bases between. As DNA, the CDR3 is TGTGCCAGCTCACCACCTTCAAAAGATACGCAGTATTTT. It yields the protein CASSPPSKDTQYF.

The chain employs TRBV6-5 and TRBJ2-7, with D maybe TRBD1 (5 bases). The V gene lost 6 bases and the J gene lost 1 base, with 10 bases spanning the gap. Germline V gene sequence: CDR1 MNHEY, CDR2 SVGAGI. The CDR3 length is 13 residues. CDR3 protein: CASSRTQSYEQYF. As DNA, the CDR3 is TGTGCCAGCAGCCGGACACAGTCCTACGAGCAGTACTTC.

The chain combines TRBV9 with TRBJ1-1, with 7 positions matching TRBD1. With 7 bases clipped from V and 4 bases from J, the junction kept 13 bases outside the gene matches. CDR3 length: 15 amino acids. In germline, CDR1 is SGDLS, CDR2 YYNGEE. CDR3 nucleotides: TGTGCCAGCTCCCCCGCCTGGACAGGCCTCACTGAAGCTTTCTTT. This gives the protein CASSPAWTGLTEAFF.

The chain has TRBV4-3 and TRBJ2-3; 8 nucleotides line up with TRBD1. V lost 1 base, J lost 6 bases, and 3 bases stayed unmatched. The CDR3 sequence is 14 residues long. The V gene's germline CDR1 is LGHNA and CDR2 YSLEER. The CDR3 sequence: CASSQGQGQDTQYF. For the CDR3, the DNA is TGCGCCAGCAGCCAAGGACAGGGGCAGGATACGCAGTATTTT.

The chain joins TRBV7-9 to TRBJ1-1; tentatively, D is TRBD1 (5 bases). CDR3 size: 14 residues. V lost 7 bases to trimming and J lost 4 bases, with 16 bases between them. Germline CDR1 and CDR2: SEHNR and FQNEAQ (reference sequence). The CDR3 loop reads CASKVTGRATEAFF. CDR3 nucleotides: TGTGCCAGCAAGGTGACCGGCAGGGCCACTGAAGCTTTCTTT.

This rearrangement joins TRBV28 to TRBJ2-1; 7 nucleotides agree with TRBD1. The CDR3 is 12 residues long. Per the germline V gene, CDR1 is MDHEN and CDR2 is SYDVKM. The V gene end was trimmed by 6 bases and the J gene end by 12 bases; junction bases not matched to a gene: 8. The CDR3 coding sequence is TGTGCCAGCAGCCTGTCAACAGGGGCGCAGTTCTTC. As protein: CASSLSTGAQFF. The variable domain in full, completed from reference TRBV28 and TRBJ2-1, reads DVKVTQSSRYLVKRTGEKVFLECVQDMDHENMFWYRQDPGLGLRLIYFSYDVKMKEKGDIPEGYSVSREKKERFSLILESASTNQTSMYLCASSLSTGAQFFGPGTRLTVL.

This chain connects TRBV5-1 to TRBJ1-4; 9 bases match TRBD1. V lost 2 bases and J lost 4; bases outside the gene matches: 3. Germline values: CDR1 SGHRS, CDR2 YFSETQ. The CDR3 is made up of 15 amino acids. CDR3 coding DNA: TGCGCCAGCAGCTTAGGGACAGGGAATAATGAAAAACTGTTTTTT. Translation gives CASSLGTGNNEKLFF.

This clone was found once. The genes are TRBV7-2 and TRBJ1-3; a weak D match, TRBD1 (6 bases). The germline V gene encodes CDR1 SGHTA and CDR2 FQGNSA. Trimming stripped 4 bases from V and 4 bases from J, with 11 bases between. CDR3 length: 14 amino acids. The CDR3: CASSSQGSGNTIYF. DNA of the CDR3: TGTGCCAGCAGCTCACAGGGTTCCGGAAACACCATATATTTT.

CDR3: CASSLSGDGYTF. In nucleotides, the CDR3 is TGTGCCAGCAGCTTATCGGGGGACGGCTACACCTTC. The rearrangement links TRBV7-9 to TRBJ1-2; perhaps TRBD1 as D (5 bases). CDR3 size: 12 residues. The germline V gene encodes CDR1 SEHNR and CDR2 FQNEAQ (reference sequence). V was clipped by 2 bases and J by 8 bases, with 9 bases between them.

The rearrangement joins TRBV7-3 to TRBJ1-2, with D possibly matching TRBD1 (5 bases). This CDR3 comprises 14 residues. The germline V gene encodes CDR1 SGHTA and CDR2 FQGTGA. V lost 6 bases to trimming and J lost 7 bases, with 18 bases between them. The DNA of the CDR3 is TGTGCCAGCAGGCAAAGCAGGGCGCTTGGTGGCTACACCTTC. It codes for CASRQSRALGGYTF.

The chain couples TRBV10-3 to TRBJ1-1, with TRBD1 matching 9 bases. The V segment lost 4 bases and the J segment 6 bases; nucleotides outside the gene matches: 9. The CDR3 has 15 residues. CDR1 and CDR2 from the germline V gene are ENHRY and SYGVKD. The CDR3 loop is CAISGQGGLTAEAFF. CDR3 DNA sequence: TGTGCCATCAGTGGACAGGGGGGGTTAACGGCTGAAGCTTTCTTT.

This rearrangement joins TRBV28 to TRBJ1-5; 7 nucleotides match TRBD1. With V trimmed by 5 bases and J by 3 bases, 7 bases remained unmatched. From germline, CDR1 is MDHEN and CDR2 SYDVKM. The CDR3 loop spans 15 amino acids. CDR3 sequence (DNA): TGTGCCAGCAGTCCACCAGGGGGGATCAATCAGCCCCAGCATTTT. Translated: CASSPPGGINQPQHF.

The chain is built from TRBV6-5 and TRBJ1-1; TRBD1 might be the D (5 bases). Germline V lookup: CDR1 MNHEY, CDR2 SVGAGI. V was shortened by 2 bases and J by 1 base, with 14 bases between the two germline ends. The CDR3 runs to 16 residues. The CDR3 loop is CASSYRGSPKNTEAFF. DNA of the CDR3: TGTGCCAGCAGTTACCGGGGGTCCCCTAAGAACACTGAAGCTTTCTTT.

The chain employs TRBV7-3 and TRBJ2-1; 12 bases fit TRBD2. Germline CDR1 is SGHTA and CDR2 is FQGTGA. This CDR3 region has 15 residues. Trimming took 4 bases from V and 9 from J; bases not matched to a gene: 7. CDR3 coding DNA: TGTGCCAGCAGCTCTAGCGGGGGGGCCTACGGTGAGCAGTTCTTC. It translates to CASSSSGGAYGEQFF.

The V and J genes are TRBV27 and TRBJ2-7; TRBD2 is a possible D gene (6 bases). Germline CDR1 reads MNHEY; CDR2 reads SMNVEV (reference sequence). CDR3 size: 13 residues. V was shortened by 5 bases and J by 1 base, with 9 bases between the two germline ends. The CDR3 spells CASSRSGSYEQYF. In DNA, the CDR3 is TGTGCCAGCAGTAGGAGCGGGTCCTACGAGCAGTACTTC.

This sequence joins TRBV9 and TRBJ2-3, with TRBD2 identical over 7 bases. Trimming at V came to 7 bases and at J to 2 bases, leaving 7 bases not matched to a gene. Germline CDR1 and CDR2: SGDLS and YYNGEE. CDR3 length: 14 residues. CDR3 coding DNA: TGTGCCAGCTCCCCGGGACTAACCACAGATACGCAGTATTTT. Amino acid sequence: CASSPGLTTDTQYF.

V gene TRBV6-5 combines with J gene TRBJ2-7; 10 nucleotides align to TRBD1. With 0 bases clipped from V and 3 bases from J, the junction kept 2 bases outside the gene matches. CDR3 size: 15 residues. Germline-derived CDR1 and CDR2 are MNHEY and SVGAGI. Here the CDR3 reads CASSYSTGGVYEQYF. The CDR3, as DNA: TGTGCCAGCAGTTACTCGACAGGGGGCGTCTACGAGCAGTACTTC.

The CDR3 spells CASSFGTGGTTDTQYF. The CDR3 nucleotides read TGTGCCAGCAGTTTTGGGACAGGGGGAACCACAGATACGCAGTATTTT. V gene TRBV28 combines with J gene TRBJ2-3, with 11 bases identical to TRBD1. Germline CDR1 and CDR2: MDHEN and SYDVKM. The CDR3 is made up of 16 amino acids. The J segment lost 2 bases and the V segment lost 3 bases, leaving 4 bases of the junction unmatched.

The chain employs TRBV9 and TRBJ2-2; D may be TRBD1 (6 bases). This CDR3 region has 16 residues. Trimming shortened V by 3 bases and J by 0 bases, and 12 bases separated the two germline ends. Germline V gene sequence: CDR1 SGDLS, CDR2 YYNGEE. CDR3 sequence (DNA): TGTGCCAGCAGCGCCCAGGGGCAGGCGAACACCGGGGAGCTGTTTTTT. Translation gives CASSAQGQANTGELFF.

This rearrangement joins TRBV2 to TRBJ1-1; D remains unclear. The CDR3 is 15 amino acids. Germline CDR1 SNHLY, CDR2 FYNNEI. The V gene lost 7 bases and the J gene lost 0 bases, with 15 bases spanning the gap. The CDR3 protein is CASTIESILNTEAFF. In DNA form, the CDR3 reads TGTGCCAGCACCATCGAGAGCATCTTGAACACTGAAGCTTTCTTT.

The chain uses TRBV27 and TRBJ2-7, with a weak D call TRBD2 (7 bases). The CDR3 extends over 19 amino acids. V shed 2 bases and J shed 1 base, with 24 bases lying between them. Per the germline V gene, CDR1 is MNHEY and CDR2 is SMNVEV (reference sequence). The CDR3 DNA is TGTGCCAGCAGTTTACGTCGGACGCTCGGGGGGCGGGGTTCCTACGAGCAGTACTTC. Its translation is CASSLRRTLGGRGSYEQYF.

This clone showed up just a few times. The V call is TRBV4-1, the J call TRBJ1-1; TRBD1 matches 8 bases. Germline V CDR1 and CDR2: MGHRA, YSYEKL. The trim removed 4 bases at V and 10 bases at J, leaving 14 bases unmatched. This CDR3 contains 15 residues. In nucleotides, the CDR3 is TGCGCCAGCAGCCCCTTGGGCAGGGGGCAAATAGTAGCTTTCTTT. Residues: CASSPLGRGQIVAFF.

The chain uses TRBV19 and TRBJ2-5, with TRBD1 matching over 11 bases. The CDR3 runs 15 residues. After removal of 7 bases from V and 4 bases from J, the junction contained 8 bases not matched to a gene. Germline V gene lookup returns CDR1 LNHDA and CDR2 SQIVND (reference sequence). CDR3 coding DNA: TGTGCCAGTACCTGGGGACAGGGGGTTGGAGAGACCCAGTACTTC. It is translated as CASTWGQGVGETQYF.

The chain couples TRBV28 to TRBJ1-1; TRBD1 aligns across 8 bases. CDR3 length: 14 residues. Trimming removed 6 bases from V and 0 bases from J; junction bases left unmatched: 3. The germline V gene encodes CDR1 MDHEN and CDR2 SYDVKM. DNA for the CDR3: TGTGCCAGCAGATACAGGGGGTTGAACACTGAAGCTTTCTTT. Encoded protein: CASRYRGLNTEAFF.

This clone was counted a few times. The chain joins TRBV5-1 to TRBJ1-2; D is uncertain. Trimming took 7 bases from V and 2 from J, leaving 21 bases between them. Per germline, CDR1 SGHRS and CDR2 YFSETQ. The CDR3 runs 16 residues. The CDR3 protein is CASYKGEGKVNYGYTF. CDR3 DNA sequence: TGCGCCAGCTATAAGGGAGAGGGCAAAGTGAACTATGGCTACACCTTC.